This note documents a single T cell receptor (beta chain) sequence. The CDR3 extends over 16 amino acids. V was clipped by 6 bases and J by 2 bases, with 22 bases between them. Per the germline V gene, CDR1 is SQVTM and CDR2 is ANQGSEA. This entry is derived from a study of CD8+ T cells in alopecia areata. Study as a whole: For the treated group, dosing was oral tofacitinib at 5 to 10 mg twice daily.

Specified treatment: oral pan-JAK inhibitor, 5-10 mg twice daily. RNA was isolated and reverse transcribed to cDNA, the sequencing template. Libraries were prepared by immunoSEQ multiplex PCR; TCRdb keeps only in-frame clonotypes and omits some of them. This sample has 150,000 to 200,000 clones, with 60% found just once. This sequence was found in a human donor with alopecia areata. The material sequenced was CD4+ T cells sorted from blood, taken at week 24, from a patient treated with tofacitinib. The V gene is TRBV29-1, the J gene TRBJ2-5, with D possibly matching TRBD1 (7 bases). The DNA of the CDR3 is TGCAGCGTCGCAAAAGGGGGCATCGGGGGTCAAGAGACCCAGTACTTC. Its translation: CSVAKGGIGGQETQYF.